Here is one T cell receptor beta chain with its context. Clones were sequenced by immunoSEQ multiplex PCR, and TCRdb holds only the in-frame ones, with some missing. In the table there are 130,000 to 150,000 clones, 80% to 90% of which are singletons. V was pared by 1 base and J by 4 bases, with 7 bases between. Germline CDR1 reads SGHTA; CDR2 reads FQGNSA. The CDR3 covers 14 residues. This specimen belongs to a study of blood T cell repertoires in COVID-19. Study as a whole: PBMCs, B-cell-depleted T cells, or T cells provided the cDNA or gDNA that made up the material.

This receptor was obtained from a woman in her fifties or sixties with COVID-19, enrolled during active disease. The V gene is TRBV7-2, the J gene TRBJ1-4; D remains ambiguous. Sequenced material: peripheral blood. CDR3 sequence reads: CASSLVLGNEKLFF. As DNA, the CDR3 is TGTGCCAGCAGCTTAGTTCTCGGTAATGAAAAACTGTTTTTT.